The 9 T cell receptor beta chains reported below all come from one sample, sequenced in a study of molecular identifiers for immune sequencing clone quantification. TCRdb re-analysed the PCR reads in MiXCR, keeping a single row per CDR3 protein. The data hold 550,000 to 750,000 distinct CDR3 sequences, with just under 20% observed a single time. The source material was naive CD8+ T cells from blood, with Jurkat cell RNA spiked in. The subset is: FACS-sorted CD8+CD4-CCR7+CD45RA+ naive T cells. The receptor set was obtained from a human donor in good health. Some libraries in this study had Jurkat cell RNA spiked in.

This clonotype was found many times. The CDR3 is CASRTGTGTEKLFF. CDR3 in DNA: TGTGCCAGCAGAACCGGGACAGGGACCGAAAAACTGTTTTTT. J is TRBJ1-4 and V is TRBV5-5; 9 bases are shared with TRBD1. Germline V CDR1 and CDR2: SGHKS, YYEKEE (reference sequence). Unmatched junction bases numbered 7, after V lost 5 bases and J lost 8 bases. CDR3 size: 14 residues.

This clonotype came up a few times. The rearrangement uses TRBV11-2 and TRBJ2-7; D gene unclear. V was shortened by 6 bases and J by 6 bases, with 12 bases between the two germline ends. Germline assignment: CDR1 SGHAT and CDR2 FQNNGV. The CDR3 is 12 amino acids. The CDR3 region is CASSLTDFEQYF. The CDR3 bases are TGTGCCAGCAGTTTGACCGACTTCGAGCAGTACTTC.

This clonotype was detected ten times or more. The chain employs TRBV27 and TRBJ1-2; D ambiguous. V was clipped by 3 bases and J by 9 bases, with 17 bases between them. This CDR3 region has 14 residues. Germline V lookup: CDR1 MNHEY, CDR2 SMNVEV (reference sequence). CDR3 sequence reads: CASSFKGSARSYTF. DNA of the CDR3: TGTGCCAGCAGTTTTAAGGGTTCAGCCCGGAGCTACACCTTC.

This rearrangement joins TRBV6-2 or TRBV6-3 to TRBJ2-7, with 10 bases that match TRBD1. CDR3 size: 14 residues. After removal of 6 bases from V and 3 bases from J, the junction contained 5 bases not matched to a gene. The V gene's germline CDR1 is MNHEY and CDR2 SVGEGT. CDR3 region: CASSGTGASYEQYF. The CDR3 region has the DNA TGTGCCAGCAGCGGGACAGGGGCGAGCTACGAGCAGTACTTC.

The genes are TRBV27 and TRBJ2-7, with 10 bases fitting TRBD1. CDR1 is MNHEY and CDR2 is SMNVEV in the germline V gene (reference sequence). The V gene end was trimmed by 6 bases and the J gene end by 1 base; junction bases not matched to a gene: 12. CDR3 length equals 17 residues. CDR3 in DNA: TGTGCCAGCAGCCGTGATGGGACAGGGGTTGGGTCCTACGAGCAGTACTTC. This translates into CASSRDGTGVGSYEQYF.

The gene calls are TRBV6-4 and TRBJ2-1, with 9 bases fitting TRBD2. With V trimmed by 4 bases and J by 8 bases, 12 bases remained unmatched. The CDR3 covers 16 residues. Germline CDR1 is MRHNA and CDR2 is SNTAGT. In DNA, the CDR3 is TGTGCCAGCAGTGGAAGAGCGGCGGGAGGGGTCTATGAGCAGTTCTTC. It encodes CASSGRAAGGVYEQFF.

This clonotype was counted ten times or more. This chain connects TRBV20-1 to TRBJ2-7, with a tentative D call TRBD2 (6 bases). The germline CDR1 and CDR2 sequences are DFQATT and SNEGSKA (reference sequence). The CDR3 contains 15 residues. V lost 6 bases and J 0 bases, leaving 18 bases between the germline ends. The CDR3 protein is CSAQRDSMSSYEQYF. Written as DNA, the CDR3 is TGCAGTGCCCAGAGGGACTCAATGAGCTCCTACGAGCAGTACTTC.

A word on this clonotype: A read error may produce the germline difference seen at one junction end. This sequence joins TRBV28 and TRBJ2-7, with 11 bases lining up with TRBD2. Germline values: CDR1 MDHEN, CDR2 SYDVKM. CDR3 length equals 15 residues. The CDR3 region is CANSLSTSGTYEQYF. The CDR3 nucleotides read TGTGCCAACAGTTTATCGACTAGCGGGACCTACGAGCAGTACTTC.

The V and J genes are TRBV2 and TRBJ2-1; 7 bases match TRBD2. J gave up 3 bases and V 7 bases, and 3 bases lay outside the gene matches. Germline CDR1 and CDR2: SNHLY and FYNNEI. The CDR3 sequence is 13 residues long. In DNA form, the CDR3 reads TGTGCCAGCACCAGCGGGGACTACAATGAGCAGTTCTTC. Translated: CASTSGDYNEQFF.